The present entry profiles one T cell receptor beta chain with its context. This entry comes from a study of blood T cell repertoires in COVID-19. Per the study methods: Estimated nucleated cell counts came from reference gene primer amplification. Some clones are missing from TCRdb's copy, which holds only in-frame ones; the method was immunoSEQ multiplex PCR. Clone size and the V and J calls come from that table; the DNA yielded D and trimming. The data contain 200,000 to 300,000 clones, about 83% of them singletons. The clonotype comes from a middle-aged man with acute or convalescent COVID-19. Sequenced sample: peripheral blood.

CDR3 sequence reads: CASSVGAARAGSPLHF. In DNA, the CDR3 is TGTGCCAGCAGCGTAGGGGCCGCCAGGGCAGGTTCACCCCTCCACTTT. The V gene is TRBV9, the J gene TRBJ1-6, with D possibly being TRBD1 (5 bases). The germline V gene has CDR1 SGDLS and CDR2 YYNGEE. The CDR3 is 16 residues long. V was pared by 0 bases and J by 9 bases, with 16 bases between.